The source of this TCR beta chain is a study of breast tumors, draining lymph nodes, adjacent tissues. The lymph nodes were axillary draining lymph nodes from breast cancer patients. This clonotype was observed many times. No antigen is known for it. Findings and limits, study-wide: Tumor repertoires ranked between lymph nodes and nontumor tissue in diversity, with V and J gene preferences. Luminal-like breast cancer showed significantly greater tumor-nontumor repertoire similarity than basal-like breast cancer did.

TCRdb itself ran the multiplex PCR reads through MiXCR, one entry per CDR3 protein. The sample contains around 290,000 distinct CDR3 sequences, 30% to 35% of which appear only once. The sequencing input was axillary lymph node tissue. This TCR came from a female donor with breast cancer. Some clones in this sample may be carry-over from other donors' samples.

The CDR3 protein is CASSPTGGAPYGYTF. The CDR3 nucleotides are TGTGCCAGTAGTCCCACAGGGGGTGCTCCTTATGGCTACACCTTC. The rearrangement joins TRBV19 to TRBJ1-2, with 8 bases lining up with TRBD1. J gave up 5 bases and V 5 bases, and 10 bases lay outside the gene matches. Germline assignment: CDR1 LNHDA and CDR2 SQIVND (reference sequence). The CDR3 totals 15 residues.